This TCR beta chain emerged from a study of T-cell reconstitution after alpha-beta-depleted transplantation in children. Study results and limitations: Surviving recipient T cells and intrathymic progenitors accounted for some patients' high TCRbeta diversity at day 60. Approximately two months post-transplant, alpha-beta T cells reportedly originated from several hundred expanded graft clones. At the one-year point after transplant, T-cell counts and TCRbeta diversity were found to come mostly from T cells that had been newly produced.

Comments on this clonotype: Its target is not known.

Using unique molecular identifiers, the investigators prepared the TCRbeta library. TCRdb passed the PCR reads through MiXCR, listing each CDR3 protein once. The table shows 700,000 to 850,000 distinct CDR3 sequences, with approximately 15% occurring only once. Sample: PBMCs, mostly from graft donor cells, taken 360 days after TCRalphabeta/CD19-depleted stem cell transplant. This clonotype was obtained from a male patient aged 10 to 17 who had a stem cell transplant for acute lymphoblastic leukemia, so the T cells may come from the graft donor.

The CDR3 sequence is CASSLVPGSLSYEQYF. The DNA for the CDR3 is TGCGCCAGCAGCTTGGTACCGGGATCATTGTCCTACGAGCAGTACTTC. The chain carries TRBV5-1 and TRBJ2-7, with D possibly matching TRBD2 (5 bases). CDR1 and CDR2 from the germline V gene are SGHRS and YFSETQ. V was shortened by 0 bases and J by 1 base, with 14 bases between the two germline ends. The CDR3 is 16 residues long.